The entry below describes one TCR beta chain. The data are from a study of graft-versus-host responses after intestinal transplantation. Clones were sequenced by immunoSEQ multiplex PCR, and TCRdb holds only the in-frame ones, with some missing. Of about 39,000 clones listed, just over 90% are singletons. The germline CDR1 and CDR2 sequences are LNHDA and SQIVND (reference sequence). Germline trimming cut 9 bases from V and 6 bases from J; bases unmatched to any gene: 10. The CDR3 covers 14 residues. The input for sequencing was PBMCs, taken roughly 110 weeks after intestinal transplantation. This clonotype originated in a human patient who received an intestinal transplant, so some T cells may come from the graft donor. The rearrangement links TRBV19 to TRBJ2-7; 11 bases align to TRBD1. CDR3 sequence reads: CASKPGQGGGEQYF. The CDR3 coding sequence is TGTGCCAGCAAACCGGGACAGGGGGGTGGCGAGCAGTACTTC. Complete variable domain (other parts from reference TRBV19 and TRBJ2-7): DGGITQSPKYLFRKEGQNVTLSCEQNLNHDAMYWYRQDPGQGLRLIYYSQIVNDFQKGDIAEGYSVSREKKESFPLTVTSAQKNPTAFYLCASKPGQGGGEQYFGPGTRLTVT.